Sequencing of this T cell receptor beta chain was carried out in a study of blood T cell repertoires in COVID-19. Study details: COVID-19 samples, acute and convalescent, were from the United States, Italy and Spain.

Germline V gene data show CDR1 as MDHEN and CDR2 as SYDVKM. The CDR3 is made up of 15 amino acids. Trimming took 4 bases from V and 0 from J; bases not matched to a gene: 6. Seattle's cohort entered during active infection and was followed longitudinally. Produced via immunoSEQ multiplex PCR; TCRdb's table is partial and in-frame only. Of 65,000 to 95,000 clones in the sample, roughly 90% were seen once. The source material was peripheral blood. This sequence joins TRBV28 and TRBJ2-7, with TRBD1 matching over 7 bases. This clonotype was obtained from a man between 45 and 60 years old with COVID-19, enrolled during active disease. In nucleotides, the CDR3 is TGTGCCAGCAGTTACAAGACAGGGAGCTCCTACGAGCAGTACTTC. It translates to CASSYKTGSSYEQYF.